Sequencing of this T cell receptor (beta chain) was carried out in a study of OX40 agonist ivuxolimab in advanced cancers. Study-wide background: Intravenous ivuxolimab was administered to patients every 2 weeks at 0.01 to 10 mg/kg. Of mixed ages from 23 to 79 and averaging about 65 years, the group was about 80% male.

Overall study findings and caveats: Nonresponders, in some cases, also had low normalized T-cell clonal expansion.

Patients had blood sampled at baseline and again on cycle 4 day 1 and cycle 7 day 1. From germline, CDR1 is SGHVS and CDR2 FQNEAQ. The J segment lost 5 bases and the V segment lost 5 bases, leaving 12 bases of the junction unmatched. CDR3 length: 16 amino acids. Regarding this clone: The antigen is undetermined.

This table comes from immunoSEQ multiplex PCR, and its TCRdb copy is limited to in-frame clones, with some not included. The sample includes 90,000 or so clones, approximately 89% of them seen just once. The V gene is TRBV7-8, the J gene TRBJ1-1, with TRBD1 matching 9 bases. The material sequenced was CD4+ or CD8+ T cells sorted from blood, taken in a trial of the OX40 agonist ivuxolimab. The receptor was derived from an adult with an advanced solid tumor such as melanoma, head and neck, liver or kidney cancer. CDR3: CASSPGTGRVRTEAFF. The CDR3, as DNA: TGTGCCAGCAGCCCAGGGACAGGGAGGGTTAGGACTGAAGCTTTCTTT.